The rows below give T cell receptor beta chains drawn from one sample of a study of blood T cell repertoires in COVID-19. Clones were read by immunoSEQ multiplex PCR, and TCRdb kept only the in-frame ones, dropping some. The sample gives about half a million clones, around 85% of which show up once; roughly 3.2% is in the top ten. The sample taken for sequencing was peripheral blood. Every receptor here comes from a human donor in a cohort sampled during active COVID-19. CDR3s leave out the opening cysteine and the closing phenylalanine or tryptophan. A D gene is named only where the DNA matches it firmly.

14,TRBV5-1,TRBJ2-1,TRBD1,ASSLRTGSSYNEQF
11,TRBV12-3/TRBV12-4,TRBJ2-2,TRBD1,ASSYRGTGELF
10,TRBV5-1,TRBJ2-7,TRBD1,ASSSQGAEQY
12,TRBV9,TRBJ1-5,-,ASRTVYSNQPQH
16,TRBV5-1,TRBJ1-6,TRBD1,ASSLGPRDRADNSPLH
16,TRBV4-3,TRBJ1-4,-,ASSQDPIGETTNEKLF
14,TRBV6-2/TRBV6-3,TRBJ1-1,TRBD1,ASSYPGQPFSTEAF
11,TRBV30,TRBJ1-1,TRBD1,AWDRGWGTEAF
10,TRBV11-3,TRBJ2-1,-,ASSLVGGEQF
15,TRBV5-8,TRBJ2-5,TRBD2,ASSLWGLAGESETQY
8,TRBV20-1,TRBJ2-7,-,SAQSDEQY
9,TRBV27,TRBJ1-2,-,ASPGQIGYT
17,TRBV4-3,TRBJ2-4,TRBD2,ASSQDLGLAGLAKNIQY
13,TRBV28,TRBJ2-2,-,ASKREQMNTGELF
17,TRBV23-1,TRBJ2-3,TRBD2,ASSQSIARTSGRTDTQY
13,TRBV27,TRBJ1-4,TRBD1,ASSPLGTGKEKLF
13,TRBV5-6,TRBJ1-1,TRBD1,ASSPPGTANTEAF
12,TRBV5-1,TRBJ1-1,TRBD1,ASSAGQGITEAF
12,TRBV28,TRBJ2-1,TRBD1,ASLRDSNSNEQF
13,TRBV7-2,TRBJ2-3,-,ASSLAMTGTDTQY
13,TRBV30,TRBJ2-1,-,AWSSTGRSYNEQF
15,TRBV14,TRBJ2-7,TRBD1,ASSQGFGTGFLYEQY
14,TRBV2,TRBJ2-7,TRBD2,ASTLKGIAGYYEQY
13,TRBV5-1,TRBJ1-2,-,ASSLEVSGGDGYT
11,TRBV14,TRBJ2-1,-,ASSQEQINEQF
14,TRBV9,TRBJ2-6,-,ASSPRVSPGANVLT
10,TRBV5-5,TRBJ2-7,TRBD2,ASSYTSGEQY
12,TRBV19,TRBJ2-3,TRBD1,ASSGLTGADTQY
12,TRBV6-5,TRBJ1-3,-,ASSPGVLRNTIY
9,TRBV12-3/TRBV12-4,TRBJ1-1,-,ASSLRTEAF
10,TRBV29-1,TRBJ2-1,TRBD2,SARDYYNEQF
12,TRBV9,TRBJ2-3,-,ASSVASSTDTQY
13,TRBV19,TRBJ2-3,TRBD2,ASSPLAEFTDTQY
12,TRBV7-3,TRBJ1-6,-,ASSLSQGRSPLH
14,TRBV4-1,TRBJ2-3,-,ASSQAPETSTDTQY
10,TRBV11-2,TRBJ1-3,-,ASTSSRNTIY
16,TRBV28,TRBJ2-6,-,ASSLAGGALSGANVLT
13,TRBV5-1,TRBJ2-5,-,ATTPGNVLQETQY
16,TRBV9,TRBJ1-5,TRBD1,ASSVASGTGESNQPQH
12,TRBV3-1/TRBV3-2,TRBJ1-2,-,ASSKETIDYGYT
12,TRBV19,TRBJ2-7,-,ASSIGGSGYEQY
12,TRBV5-4,TRBJ1-1,-,ASSPRTLNTEAF
11,TRBV7-3,TRBJ1-5,-,ASSPSRDQPQH
12,TRBV5-1,TRBJ2-2,-,ASSLDLNTGELF
13,TRBV5-1,TRBJ2-2,-,ASSPGGGGTKELF
15,TRBV28,TRBJ2-7,TRBD2,ASSFPRTSGTSYEQY
14,TRBV5-4,TRBJ2-5,TRBD2,ASSYGLAGVLETQY
11,TRBV19,TRBJ2-5,TRBD2,ASNGIGGETQY
14,TRBV18,TRBJ2-2,TRBD2,ASSPFSGGSTGELF
11,TRBV10-2,TRBJ2-1,-,ASSEPEDSRQF
12,TRBV9,TRBJ2-5,-,ASNDGSQMETQY
14,TRBV30,TRBJ2-7,TRBD1,AWNLKDRGKSYEQY
11,TRBV11-3,TRBJ2-2,-,ASSTGIAGELF
14,TRBV5-1,TRBJ2-7,TRBD2,ASSLVTSGSYYEQY
10,TRBV12-3/TRBV12-4,TRBJ2-3,TRBD1,ASSSGTGPRY
13,TRBV4-3,TRBJ1-4,TRBD1,ASSRQTGGFEKLF
12,TRBV5-4,TRBJ2-5,-,ASSLLGRQETQY
14,TRBV6-5,TRBJ2-3,-,ASSWSTSAGADTQY
12,TRBV3-1/TRBV3-2,TRBJ2-7,-,ASSQGTFSYEQY
14,TRBV7-2,TRBJ1-5,TRBD1,ASSLWQGASGQPQH